A selection of T cell receptor beta chains follows, all from one sample in a study of blood T cell repertoires in COVID-19. Profiling relied on immunoSEQ multiplex PCR, and the TCRdb table lists in-frame clones only, not all of them. The profile covers 280,000 or so clones, with 65% to 90% appearing a single time and roughly 13% taken by the ten largest. The source material was peripheral blood. Every receptor here comes from a human donor in a cohort sampled during active COVID-19. CDR3s leave out the opening cysteine and the closing phenylalanine or tryptophan. The order of the fields is V gene, CDR3 protein.

V: TRBV6-5
CDR3: ASSYAFEGAGRAF

V: TRBV11-2
CDR3: ASSFGGREKLF

V: TRBV7-2
CDR3: ASSLDRATNEKLF

V: TRBV6-5
CDR3: ASDRGDGVYGYT

V: TRBV12-5
CDR3: ASGLAPLSYEQY

V: TRBV28
CDR3: ASTSVVNSPLH

V: TRBV5-1
CDR3: ASSLGGTSNNEQF

V: TRBV19
CDR3: ASRKLATYNEQF

V: TRBV7-9
CDR3: ASSRQSTQETQY

V: TRBV9
CDR3: ASSPRLAGEFGELF

V: TRBV18
CDR3: ASSRSTSEGYT

V: TRBV18
CDR3: ASSERGDEKLF

V: TRBV6-5
CDR3: ASSYSGTGSYGYT

V: TRBV9
CDR3: ASSAHISTDTQY

V: TRBV30
CDR3: AWSDLTGSKTQY

V: TRBV7-2
CDR3: ASSLGLAGLEQF

V: TRBV7-9
CDR3: ASSSDQGQETQY

V: TRBV5-4
CDR3: ASSRDRGSRNSPLH

V: TRBV7-2
CDR3: ASSFDRGNSPLH

V: TRBV12-5
CDR3: ASVQGQVLSNEQF

V: TRBV29-1
CDR3: SAKRSDRAYEQY

V: TRBV27
CDR3: ASSSGGARGNYGYT

V: TRBV6-5
CDR3: ASSYREKGSYNEQF

V: TRBV3-1/TRBV3-2
CDR3: ASSQQMNTEAF

V: TRBV19
CDR3: ASTLTNTIY

V: TRBV19
CDR3: ASRRERASSYNEQF

V: TRBV27
CDR3: ASSSPPSGKGEQF

V: TRBV3-1/TRBV3-2
CDR3: ASSQVMGLQY

V: TRBV24-1
CDR3: ATSDVAGREQY

V: TRBV5-1
CDR3: ASSLGPGTDTGELF

V: TRBV19
CDR3: ASSIPTSGRPDTQY

V: TRBV20-1
CDR3: SASRAGAERGQY

V: TRBV7-9
CDR3: ASRAPQGLDSPLH

V: TRBV7-9
CDR3: ASSLGGNEKLF

V: TRBV30
CDR3: AWSCPRDNDYGYT

V: TRBV28
CDR3: ASSHRQGKNQETQY

V: TRBV10-3
CDR3: AISEDLAGGNTQY

V: TRBV14
CDR3: ASSLGGLYGYT

V: TRBV5-4
CDR3: ASSPGQGPYGYT

V: TRBV7-2
CDR3: ASTASGSNSPLH

V: TRBV4-3
CDR3: ASSPLVRVDYT

V: TRBV2
CDR3: ASSGGVFIYEQY

V: TRBV5-4
CDR3: ASSLGGGIVGYT

V: TRBV19
CDR3: ASKEFAESLGNSPLH

V: TRBV3-1/TRBV3-2
CDR3: ASSHFAGNPYEQY

V: TRBV7-2
CDR3: ASSYSDSYTEAF

V: TRBV4-3
CDR3: ASSLNRVTNYGYT

V: TRBV6-5
CDR3: ASSPGQVNQPQH

V: TRBV28
CDR3: ASRGPGANVLT

V: TRBV28
CDR3: ASILGYTQY

V: TRBV28
CDR3: ASSSPGVGDTQY

V: TRBV3-1/TRBV3-2
CDR3: ASSPAGQFYEQY

V: TRBV5-1
CDR3: ASSLQGVTGELF

V: TRBV18
CDR3: ASSPPGTAYNEQF

V: TRBV18
CDR3: ASSPRQGLNEQY

V: TRBV6-6
CDR3: ASSRDRVGEQY

V: TRBV5-1
CDR3: ASSLAARPNNEQF

V: TRBV11-2
CDR3: ASSFSSGGTGELF

V: TRBV5-6
CDR3: ASSLRLAGGNEQF